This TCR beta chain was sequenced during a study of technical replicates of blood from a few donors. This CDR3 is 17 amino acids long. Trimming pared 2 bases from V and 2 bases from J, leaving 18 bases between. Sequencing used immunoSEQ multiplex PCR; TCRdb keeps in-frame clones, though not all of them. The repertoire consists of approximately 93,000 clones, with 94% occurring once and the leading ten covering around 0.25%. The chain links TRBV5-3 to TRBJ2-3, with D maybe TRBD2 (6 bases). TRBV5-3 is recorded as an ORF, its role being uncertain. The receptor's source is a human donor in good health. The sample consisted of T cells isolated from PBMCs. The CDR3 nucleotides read TGTGCCAGAAGCTTACTAGGGGACTCGACAGCCACAGATACGCAGTATTTT. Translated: CARSLLGDSTATDTQYF.